A selection of T cell receptor beta chains follows, all from one sample in a study of blood T cell repertoires in COVID-19. Profiled with immunoSEQ multiplex PCR; TCRdb holds only in-frame clones, not every one. The table shows more than 200,000 clones, with approximately 79% occurring only once. Sequences were obtained from peripheral blood. These receptor sequences come from a woman in her thirties or forties with active or convalescent COVID-19. Each CDR3 is given with its conserved first and last residue. Fields, in order: CDR3 protein, V gene, clone size, J gene. Part of the rows lack a size; the others show once, few, many or a class for expanded clones.

CDR3aa: CASSPARTGRSGGELFF
v_gene: TRBV9
abundance: NA
j_gene: TRBJ2-2

CDR3aa: CASSPFAIEREETQYF
v_gene: TRBV5-8
abundance: once
j_gene: TRBJ2-5

CDR3aa: CASSLSVLRGASQETQYF
v_gene: TRBV28
abundance: few
j_gene: TRBJ2-5

CDR3aa: CASSLGQENSPLHF
v_gene: TRBV5-8
abundance: many
j_gene: TRBJ1-6

CDR3aa: CASRAPQGTQYF
v_gene: TRBV6-5
abundance: NA
j_gene: TRBJ2-7

CDR3aa: CASSLEGDPGNTIYF
v_gene: TRBV5-1
abundance: NA
j_gene: TRBJ1-3

CDR3aa: CASSLGQAATDTQYF
v_gene: TRBV7-3
abundance: NA
j_gene: TRBJ2-3

CDR3aa: CSVGAFPGQGYGYTF
v_gene: TRBV29-1
abundance: NA
j_gene: TRBJ1-2

CDR3aa: CASSLAGDLFGDTQYF
v_gene: TRBV5-1
abundance: NA
j_gene: TRBJ2-3

CDR3aa: CASSEGGKDNQPQHF
v_gene: TRBV6-1
abundance: NA
j_gene: TRBJ1-5

CDR3aa: CASTLIGQGPQNEQFF
v_gene: TRBV7-6
abundance: NA
j_gene: TRBJ2-1

CDR3aa: CASTRDSYNEQFF
v_gene: TRBV7-9
abundance: NA
j_gene: TRBJ2-1

CDR3aa: CASSGQGITYEQYF
v_gene: TRBV5-1
abundance: few
j_gene: TRBJ2-7